Following are 17 T cell receptor beta chains from one sample sequenced in a study of cytomegalovirus exposure and HLA in healthy donors. Use of 60 Vbeta and 13 Jbeta primers characterized the PCR. Sequencing was performed with immunoSEQ multiplex PCR; in TCRdb, only in-frame clones are kept and a portion is missing. The table includes roughly 250,000 clones, roughly 86% detected once. Material for sequencing was PBMCs. These receptors were obtained from a woman aged 40 to 49 in good health and CMV-seropositive.

This rearrangement joins TRBV10-1 to TRBJ2-7; perhaps TRBD1 as D (7 bases). V was cut by 4 bases and J by 3 bases, with 22 bases left in between. Germline CDR1 and CDR2: WNHNN and SYGVQD (reference sequence). The CDR3 runs to 17 residues. CDR3 nucleotide sequence: TGCGCCAGCAGTGGGGGTGGAGGGGGCTTGAGTCTCTACGAGCAGTACTTC. It translates to CASSGGGGGLSLYEQYF.

The J gene is TRBJ1-5, the V gene TRBV7-2; 8 positions agree with TRBD1. Germline V gives CDR1 SGHTA, CDR2 FQGNSA. The ends lost 5 bases at V and 3 bases at J; junction bases unmatched: 3. The CDR3 totals 14 residues. CDR3 loop: CASSLGQVNQPQHF. CDR3 nucleotides: TGTGCCAGCAGCCTGGGACAGGTCAATCAGCCCCAGCATTTT.

The J gene is TRBJ1-2, the V gene TRBV5-6; 7 bases are a match to TRBD1. CDR3 length: 13 residues. CDR1 is SGHDT and CDR2 is YYEEEE in the germline V gene. Trimming removed 3 bases from V and 4 bases from J; junction bases left unmatched: 3. DNA of the CDR3: TGTGCCAGCAGCTCGGGACAGTCCTATGGCTACACCTTC. It yields the protein CASSSGQSYGYTF.

The chain is built from TRBV18 and TRBJ2-1; 15 bases are shared with TRBD2. Trimming cost V 3 bases and J 2 bases; bases outside gene matches: 8. The CDR3 covers 19 residues. CDR1 and CDR2 (germline): KGHSH, LQKENI. The CDR3 sequence: CASSPSGTSGRNAYNEQFF. For the CDR3, the DNA is TGTGCCAGCTCACCTTCGGGGACTAGCGGGAGGAACGCCTACAATGAGCAGTTCTTC.

The J gene is TRBJ2-3, the V gene TRBV6-4; TRBD2 agrees at 13 bases. This CDR3 has 15 amino acids. V shed 6 bases, J shed 4 bases, and the junction held 4 bases outside the gene matches. CDR1 and CDR2 from the germline V gene are MRHNA and SNTAGT. CDR3 in amino acids: CASSEGLAGSDTQYF. The DNA of the CDR3 is TGTGCCAGCAGCGAGGGACTAGCGGGATCAGATACGCAGTATTTT.

The sample holds one count of this clone. The CDR3: CASSRFGGNSNQPQHF. The CDR3 coding sequence is TGTGCCAGCAGTCGCTTTGGAGGAAATAGCAATCAGCCCCAGCATTTT. This chain uses TRBV5-6 with TRBJ1-5; unclear D gene. Between the trimmed V and J ends, which lost 5 bases and 0 bases, there was a span of 15 bases. This CDR3 region has 16 residues. Per the germline V gene, CDR1 is SGHDT and CDR2 is YYEEEE.

This clone was recorded only once. The chain joins TRBV29-1 to TRBJ1-3; D remains unclear. V was clipped by 0 bases and J by 0 bases, with 6 bases between them. CDR3 length equals 14 residues. Looked up from germline, CDR1 is SQVTM and CDR2 is ANQGSEA. CDR3 amino acids: CSVEDPGSGNTIYF. CDR3 bases: TGCAGCGTTGAAGACCCGGGCTCTGGAAACACCATATATTTT.

The genes are TRBV5-1 and TRBJ2-3; D gene uncertain. Germline CDR1 and CDR2: SGHRS and YFSETQ. Trimming removed 4 bases at V and 0 bases at J, with 6 bases between. The CDR3 covers 13 residues. CDR3 bases: TGCGCCAGCAGCCAATTTAGCACAGATACGCAGTATTTT. Protein sequence: CASSQFSTDTQYF.

The rearrangement joins TRBV7-8 to TRBJ2-1; the D gene is possibly TRBD1 (5 bases). CDR3 size: 14 residues. Germline CDR1 reads SGHVS; CDR2 reads FQNEAQ. Trimming shortened V by 3 bases and J by 4 bases, and 10 bases separated the two germline ends. The CDR3 DNA follows: TGTGCCAGCAGCTTGACAGAAACATACAATGAGCAGTTCTTC. It specifies CASSLTETYNEQFF.

This chain joins TRBV7-2 and TRBJ2-3, with 7 bases that match TRBD1. The ends lost 5 bases at V and 6 bases at J; junction bases unmatched: 8. CDR1 and CDR2 from the germline V gene are SGHTA and FQGNSA. The CDR3 covers 14 residues. The CDR3 reads CASSQGTGADTQYF. In nucleotides, the CDR3 is TGTGCCAGCAGCCAGGGAACAGGGGCGGATACGCAGTATTTT.

The rearrangement links TRBV5-5 to TRBJ2-7; 13 nucleotides align to TRBD2. J gave up 7 bases and V 4 bases, and 5 bases lay outside the gene matches. The V gene's germline CDR1 is SGHKS and CDR2 YYEKEE (reference sequence). The CDR3 is 14 amino acids. The CDR3 DNA reads TGTGCCAGCAGCCGCGGGACTAGCGGGATTGAGCAGTACTTC. Encoded protein: CASSRGTSGIEQYF.

The V gene is TRBV10-1, the J gene TRBJ2-7, with 9 bases fitting TRBD1. The CDR3 is 15 amino acids. CDR1 is WNHNN and CDR2 is SYGVQD in the germline V gene (reference sequence). The V segment lost 5 bases and the J segment 2 bases; nucleotides outside the gene matches: 7. The CDR3 region has the DNA TGCGCCAGCAGTCCAGACAGGGGGGCCGCCTACGAGCAGTACTTC. Translating it yields CASSPDRGAAYEQYF.

The chain is built from TRBV7-9 and TRBJ1-1; D is undetermined. V shed 7 bases and J shed 7 bases, with 16 bases lying between them. Germline V gene sequence: CDR1 SEHNR, CDR2 FQNEAQ (reference sequence). This CDR3 has 13 amino acids. The CDR3 DNA reads TGTGCCAGCACCGGAGTGGCACGGAGTGAAGCTTTCTTT. This sequence encodes CASTGVARSEAFF.

The chain combines TRBV19 with TRBJ1-5; 7 bases are a match to TRBD1. Trimming removed 5 bases from V and 3 bases from J; junction bases left unmatched: 10. This CDR3 comprises 16 residues. Germline assignment: CDR1 LNHDA and CDR2 SQIVND (reference sequence). CDR3 protein: CASSSLKTGTNQPQHF. The CDR3 region has the DNA TGTGCCAGTAGTTCCTTAAAGACAGGGACCAATCAGCCCCAGCATTTT.

On this clone: Distinct nucleotide sequences in the sample also encode this CDR3. The V call is TRBV7-9, the J call TRBJ2-1; 8 nucleotides align to TRBD2. The germline gives CDR1 SEHNR, CDR2 FQNEAQ (reference sequence). After removal of 5 bases from V and 6 bases from J, the junction contained 3 bases not matched to a gene. The CDR3 has 13 amino acids. The CDR3 sequence: CASSPRGGNEQFF. DNA for the CDR3: TGTGCCAGCAGCCCTCGGGGGGGCAATGAGCAGTTCTTC. Together with reference TRBV7-9 and TRBJ2-1, the CDR3 gives the full variable domain: DTGVSQNPRHKITKRGQNVTFRCDPISEHNRLYWYRQTLGQGPEFLTYFQNEAQLEKSRLLSDRFSAERPKGSFSTLEIQRTEQGDSAMYLCASSPRGGNEQFFGPGTRLTVL.

The rearrangement uses TRBV25-1 and TRBJ2-1; 9 nucleotides match TRBD2. Germline lookup yields CDR1 MGHDK and CDR2 SYGVNS. The CDR3 covers 15 residues. V dropped 4 bases and J dropped 9; count of bases not matched to a gene: 10. The CDR3 here is CASSGSGRLSSEQFF. The CDR3 DNA reads TGTGCCAGCAGTGGGAGCGGGAGGCTTTCTAGTGAGCAGTTCTTC.

The chain uses TRBV5-8 and TRBJ2-5, with unresolved D. Germline V gene data show CDR1 as SGHTS and CDR2 as YDEGEE. The length of the CDR3 is 16 residues. V shed 2 bases and J shed 0 bases, with 14 bases lying between them. The CDR3 DNA is TGTGCCAGCAGCTTAGGTCTGGCGGTGTACCAAGAGACCCAGTACTTC. Translating it yields CASSLGLAVYQETQYF.